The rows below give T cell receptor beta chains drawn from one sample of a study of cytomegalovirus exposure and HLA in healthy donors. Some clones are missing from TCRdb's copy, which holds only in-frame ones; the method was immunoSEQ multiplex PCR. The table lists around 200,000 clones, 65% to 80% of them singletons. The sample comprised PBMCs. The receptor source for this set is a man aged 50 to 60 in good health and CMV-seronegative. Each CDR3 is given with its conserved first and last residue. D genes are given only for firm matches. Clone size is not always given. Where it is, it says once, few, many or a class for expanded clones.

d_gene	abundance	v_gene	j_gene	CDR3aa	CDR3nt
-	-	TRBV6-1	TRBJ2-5	CASTRQSQETQYF	TGTGCCAGCACCCGACAGAGCCAAGAGACCCAGTACTTC
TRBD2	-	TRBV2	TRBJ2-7	CASSLRSGSYEQYF	TGTGCCAGCAGCCTCCGTAGCGGGAGTTACGAGCAGTACTTC
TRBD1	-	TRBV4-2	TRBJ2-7	CASSLNRQGYDEQYF	TGTGCCAGCAGCCTTAACCGACAGGGTTACGACGAGCAGTACTTC
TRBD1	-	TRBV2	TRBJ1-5	CASRPTGANQPQHF	TGTGCCAGCAGACCGACAGGGGCCAATCAGCCCCAGCATTTT
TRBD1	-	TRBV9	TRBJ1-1	CASSVAGQGALGGEAFF	TGTGCCAGCAGCGTCGCAGGACAGGGGGCCTTGGGGGGTGAAGCTTTCTTT
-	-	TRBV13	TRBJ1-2	CASSLTRIGFGYTF	TGTGCCAGCAGCCTGACGCGGATCGGCTTCGGCTACACCTTC
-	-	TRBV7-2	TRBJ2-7	CASSLGTAYEQYF	TGTGCCAGCAGCTTAGGCACGGCCTACGAGCAGTACTTC
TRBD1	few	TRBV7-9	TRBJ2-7	CASSSRPGQGRSEQYF	TGTGCCAGCAGCTCCCGACCGGGACAGGGTAGGAGCGAGCAGTACTTC
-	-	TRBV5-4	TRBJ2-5	CASSLTGGASQETQYF	TGTGCCAGCAGCTTGACTGGGGGCGCGTCCCAAGAGACCCAGTACTTC
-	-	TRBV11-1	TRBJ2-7	CASSFDRTYEQYF	TGTGCCAGCAGCTTCGACAGAACCTACGAGCAGTACTTC
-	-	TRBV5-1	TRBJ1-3	CASSLEDSFSGNTIYF	TGCGCCAGCAGCTTGGAAGACAGCTTCTCTGGAAACACCATATATTTT
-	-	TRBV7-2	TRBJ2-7	CASSLRTKPDEQYF	TGTGCCAGCAGCTTGAGGACAAAACCCGACGAGCAGTACTTC
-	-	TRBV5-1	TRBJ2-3	CASRIIGGNTDTQYF	TGCGCCAGCAGAATAATTGGCGGGAATACAGATACGCAGTATTTT
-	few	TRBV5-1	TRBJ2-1	CASRPQGHNEQFF	TGCGCCAGCAGGCCACAGGGACACAATGAGCAGTTCTTC
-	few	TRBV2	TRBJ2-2	CASSARTNTGELFF	TGTGCCAGCAGTGCCAGAACGAACACCGGGGAGCTGTTTTTT
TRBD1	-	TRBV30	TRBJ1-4	CAWSDPGQIQNEKLFF	TGTGCCTGGAGTGACCCGGGACAGATCCAAAATGAAAAACTGTTTTTT
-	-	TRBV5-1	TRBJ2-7	CASSLQNEQYF	TGCGCCAGCAGCCTACAGAACGAGCAGTACTTC
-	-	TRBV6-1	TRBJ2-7	CASSDGGDPYEQYF	TGTGCCAGCAGTGATGGCGGGGACCCCTACGAGCAGTACTTC
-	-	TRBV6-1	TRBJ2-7	CASTTTSYEQYF	TGTGCCAGCACTACCACCTCCTACGAGCAGTACTTC
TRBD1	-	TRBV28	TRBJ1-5	CASSPTGVGGDSNQPQHF	TGTGCCAGCAGCCCTACAGGGGTAGGGGGTGATAGCAATCAGCCCCAGCATTTT
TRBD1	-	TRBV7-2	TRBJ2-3	CGTGATDTQYF	TGTGGTACAGGGGCCACAGATACGCAGTATTTT
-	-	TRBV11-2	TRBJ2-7	CASSLGRNEQYF	TGTGCCAGCAGCTTAGGTAGAAACGAGCAGTACTTC
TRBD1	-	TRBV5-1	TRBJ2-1	CASSSGQGVYNEQFF	TGCGCCAGCAGCTCCGGACAGGGGGTGTACAATGAGCAGTTCTTC
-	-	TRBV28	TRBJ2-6	CASSSGGSPSGANVLTF	TGTGCCAGCAGTTCGGGGGGCTCCCCCTCTGGGGCCAACGTCCTGACTTTC
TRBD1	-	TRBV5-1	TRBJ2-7	CASSLVAGTGAYEQYF	TGCGCCAGCAGCTTGGTAGCCGGGACAGGGGCCTACGAGCAGTACTTC
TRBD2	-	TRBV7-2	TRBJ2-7	CASSASGLALREQYF	TGTGCCAGCAGCGCATCGGGACTAGCCCTCCGCGAGCAGTACTTC
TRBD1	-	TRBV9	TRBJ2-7	CASSVVPTGSYEQYF	TGTGCCAGCAGCGTAGTGCCGACAGGGTCCTACGAGCAGTACTTC
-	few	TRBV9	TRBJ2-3	CASSVEPAAPDTQYF	TGTGCCAGCAGCGTAGAACCAGCGGCCCCGGATACGCAGTATTTT
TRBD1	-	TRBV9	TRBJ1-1	CASSGWDRSNTEAFF	TGTGCCAGCAGCGGATGGGACAGGTCGAACACTGAAGCTTTCTTT
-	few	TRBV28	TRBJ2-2	CASSFSLTGELFF	TGTGCCAGCAGTTTTTCTCTCACCGGGGAGCTGTTTTTT
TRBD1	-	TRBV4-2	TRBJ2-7	CASRQGQGAREQYF	TGTGCCAGCAGGCAGGGACAGGGGGCGAGAGAGCAGTACTTC